The clone carrying this T cell receptor (beta chain) was observed a handful of times. The germline V gene encodes CDR1 SEHNR and CDR2 FQNEAQ (reference sequence). The junction had 4 bases not matched to a gene; V was cut back by 4 bases and J by 6 bases. The CDR3 has 13 amino acids. This entry belongs to a study of T-cell reconstitution after alpha-beta-depleted transplantation in children. As it was prepared, the TCRbeta library received unique molecular identifiers. TCRdb re-derived calls from the PCR reads in MiXCR, one entry per CDR3 protein. Among about 400,000 distinct CDR3 sequences, about an eighth were seen once, and the ten largest hold over 3.5%.

This specimen was PBMCs, taken from the stem cell graft. The rearrangement joins TRBV7-9 to TRBJ2-7; 9 bases line up with TRBD1. The source is a human donor who donated a stem cell graft to a child with Fanconi anemia. In DNA, the CDR3 is TGTGCCAGCAGCTACGGGACAGGGACCGAGCAGTACTTC. Translating it yields CASSYGTGTEQYF.